This paragraph reports one TCR beta chain. Its cognate antigen is unknown. Each donor was a healthy Caucasian individual from Russia, aged roughly 6 to 90. The sample belongs to a study of blood T cells in healthy people across ages. Regarding the study as a whole: The recorded TCR beta diversity per million T cells decreased in a roughly linear manner with age. What prevented conclusive comparison of naive and antigen-experienced cells was that PBMCs were unsorted. It was the long-lived donors that had more naive CD4+ cells and higher diversity than aged donors.

The use of a sample-barcoded 5' primer and a J-beta primer mix characterized a second PCR of roughly 6 to 11 cycles. TCRdb reprocessed the 5' RACE reads with MiXCR, giving one entry per CDR3 protein. The sample lists around 1,500,000 distinct CDR3 sequences; approximately 42% were seen once. V lost 4 bases to trimming and J lost 2 bases, with 13 bases between them. The CDR3 length is 15 residues. Germline values: CDR1 MGHRA, CDR2 YSYEKL. Sequencing was performed on blood. The TCR was taken from a woman younger than 30 in good health. The chain joins TRBV4-1 to TRBJ2-3; D possibly uses TRBD1 or TRBD2 (6 bases each). CDR3 DNA: TGCGCCAGCAGCCCCCCGACGGGGGCCACAGATACGCAGTATTTT. This translates into CASSPPTGATDTQYF.